A selection of T cell receptor beta chains follows, all from one sample in a study of response to subunit inactivated influenza vaccine. TCRdb re-derived calls from the RT-PCR reads in MiXCR, one entry per CDR3 protein. The sample lists about 780,000 distinct CDR3 sequences, roughly 20% seen once, with roughly a tenth in the top ten. Sequencing used PBMCs from blood, obtained roughly 5 days after vaccination. Source of these receptors: a man in his forties or fifties who received an inactivated influenza vaccine. Both conserved end residues are part of each CDR3. D genes are given only for firm matches. Some rows have no size entry. The others give once, few or many, or a class for an expanded clone.

CDR3 protein: CASSAGLAGESDTQYF; CDR3 DNA: TGTGCCAGCAGCGCAGGACTAGCGGGAGAATCAGATACGCAGTATTTT; D gene: TRBD2; clone size: .; V gene: TRBV9; J gene: TRBJ2-3
CDR3 protein: CSARDLTGAPNSPLHF; CDR3 DNA: TGCAGTGCTAGAGATCTCACAGGCGCCCCTAATTCACCCCTCCACTTT; D gene: .; clone size: few; V gene: TRBV20-1; J gene: TRBJ1-6
CDR3 protein: CSARDWQGGTEAFF; CDR3 DNA: TGCAGTGCTAGAGATTGGCAGGGGGGCACTGAAGCTTTCTTT; D gene: TRBD1; clone size: few; V gene: TRBV20-1; J gene: TRBJ1-1
CDR3 protein: CASSQVDRGPYNEQFF; CDR3 DNA: TGCGCCAGCAGCCAAGTCGACCGAGGGCCCTACAATGAGCAGTTCTTC; D gene: .; clone size: .; V gene: TRBV4-3; J gene: TRBJ2-1
CDR3 protein: CASSYVGREQYF; CDR3 DNA: TGTGCCAGCAGTTACGTGGGGCGCGAGCAGTACTTC; D gene: .; clone size: .; V gene: TRBV6-2/TRBV6-3; J gene: TRBJ2-7
CDR3 protein: CATSRDLKVEGWGETQYF; CDR3 DNA: TGTGCCACCAGCAGAGATTTGAAGGTCGAGGGTTGGGGGGAGACCCAGTACTTC; D gene: .; clone size: .; V gene: TRBV15; J gene: TRBJ2-5
CDR3 protein: CASSLWDRNTDTQYF; CDR3 DNA: TGTGCCAGCAGCTTGTGGGACAGAAACACAGATACGCAGTATTTT; D gene: TRBD1; clone size: few; V gene: TRBV11-2; J gene: TRBJ2-3
CDR3 protein: CAISDSAVRDTQYF; CDR3 DNA: TGTGCCATCAGTGACTCGGCGGTGAGAGATACGCAGTATTTT; D gene: .; clone size: few; V gene: TRBV10-3; J gene: TRBJ2-3
CDR3 protein: CSASQEEPYEQYF; CDR3 DNA: TGCAGTGCTAGTCAGGAGGAACCCTACGAGCAGTACTTC; D gene: .; clone size: .; V gene: TRBV20-1; J gene: TRBJ2-7
CDR3 protein: CSARASGRGFSYEQYF; CDR3 DNA: TGCAGTGCTAGGGCCTCTGGGCGGGGGTTCTCCTACGAGCAGTACTTC; D gene: TRBD2; clone size: .; V gene: TRBV20-1; J gene: TRBJ2-7
CDR3 protein: CASSPLAGGRYNEQFF; CDR3 DNA: TGTGCCAGCAGCCCTTTAGCGGGGGGGCGTTACAATGAGCAGTTCTTC; D gene: TRBD2; clone size: many; V gene: TRBV7-9; J gene: TRBJ2-1
CDR3 protein: CASSQDPGASEQYF; CDR3 DNA: TGTGCCAGCAGCCAAGATCCGGGGGCTAGCGAGCAGTACTTC; D gene: .; clone size: .; V gene: TRBV3-1; J gene: TRBJ2-7
CDR3 protein: CASSQRQGATGELFF; CDR3 DNA: TGCGCCAGCAGCCAACGACAGGGGGCAACCGGGGAGCTGTTTTTT; D gene: TRBD1; clone size: .; V gene: TRBV4-1; J gene: TRBJ2-2
CDR3 protein: CSARVPGTFVDEQFF; CDR3 DNA: TGCAGTGCTAGAGTTCCGGGAACGTTTGTCGATGAGCAGTTCTTC; D gene: .; clone size: once; V gene: TRBV20-1; J gene: TRBJ2-1
CDR3 protein: CASSLGLRRANSPLHF; CDR3 DNA: TGTGCCAGCAGCTTAGGCCTGCGAAGGGCGAATTCACCCCTCCACTTT; D gene: .; clone size: .; V gene: TRBV7-2; J gene: TRBJ1-6
CDR3 protein: CASSFLLVGNTGELFF; CDR3 DNA: TGTGCCAGCAGTTTTCTCTTAGTCGGGAACACCGGGGAGCTGTTTTTT; D gene: .; clone size: .; V gene: TRBV28; J gene: TRBJ2-2
CDR3 protein: CASSLGMGRLFF; CDR3 DNA: TGTGCCAGCAGCTTAGGTATGGGACGTCTTTTCTTC; D gene: .; clone size: .; V gene: TRBV7-2; J gene: TRBJ1-2
CDR3 protein: CAISEDQGAGEQYF; CDR3 DNA: TGTGCCATCAGTGAAGACCAGGGGGCTGGTGAGCAGTACTTC; D gene: TRBD1; clone size: .; V gene: TRBV10-3; J gene: TRBJ2-7
CDR3 protein: CASGPPTVNYEQYF; CDR3 DNA: TGTGCCAGCGGTCCGCCGACGGTTAACTACGAGCAGTACTTC; D gene: .; clone size: .; V gene: TRBV7-8; J gene: TRBJ2-7
CDR3 protein: CSASRWGEAFF; CDR3 DNA: TGCAGTGCTAGCCGTTGGGGTGAAGCTTTCTTT; D gene: .; clone size: .; V gene: TRBV20-1; J gene: TRBJ1-1
CDR3 protein: CSARDFGGGAGNEQFF; CDR3 DNA: TGCAGTGCTAGAGATTTTGGCGGGGGGGCAGGGAATGAGCAGTTCTTC; D gene: TRBD2; clone size: few; V gene: TRBV20-1; J gene: TRBJ2-1
CDR3 protein: CASSAQRDVGNQPQHF; CDR3 DNA: TGTGCCAGCAGCGCGCAAAGGGACGTCGGCAATCAGCCCCAGCATTTT; D gene: .; clone size: few; V gene: TRBV5-6; J gene: TRBJ1-5
CDR3 protein: CASSLSGRARETQYF; CDR3 DNA: TGTGCCAGCAGTTTAAGCGGGAGGGCCCGGGAGACCCAGTACTTC; D gene: TRBD2; clone size: few; V gene: TRBV12-3/TRBV12-4; J gene: TRBJ2-5
CDR3 protein: CASSLVAGGPGQPQHF; CDR3 DNA: TGTGCCAGCAGCTTAGTCGCAGGGGGCCCCGGTCAGCCCCAGCATTTT; D gene: TRBD1; clone size: medium-sized; V gene: TRBV7-8; J gene: TRBJ1-5
CDR3 protein: CASSPLAGEITDTQYF; CDR3 DNA: TGTGCCAGCAGTCCCCTAGCGGGAGAGATCACAGATACGCAGTATTTT; D gene: TRBD2; clone size: .; V gene: TRBV6-1; J gene: TRBJ2-3
CDR3 protein: CSALGTSGVDAEQFF; CDR3 DNA: TGCAGTGCCCTAGGGACTAGCGGTGTTGATGCTGAGCAGTTCTTC; D gene: TRBD2; clone size: many; V gene: TRBV20-1; J gene: TRBJ2-1
CDR3 protein: CASSSGGRSTDTQYF; CDR3 DNA: TGTGCCAGCAGTTCCGGGGGGCGTTCGACAGATACGCAGTATTTT; D gene: .; clone size: .; V gene: TRBV6-2/TRBV6-3; J gene: TRBJ2-3
CDR3 protein: CASSSSGVSKNIQYF; CDR3 DNA: TGTGCCAGCAGCTCTTCAGGGGTCAGCAAAAACATTCAGTACTTC; D gene: .; clone size: .; V gene: TRBV7-9; J gene: TRBJ2-4
CDR3 protein: CASSLDRVADTQYF; CDR3 DNA: TGTGCCAGCAGCTTGGACAGGGTAGCAGATACGCAGTATTTT; D gene: .; clone size: many; V gene: TRBV5-5; J gene: TRBJ2-3
CDR3 protein: CAIRTRGYEQYF; CDR3 DNA: TGTGCCATCAGAACGCGGGGTTACGAGCAGTACTTC; D gene: .; clone size: .; V gene: TRBV10-3; J gene: TRBJ2-7
CDR3 protein: CASSGTGGDSAGYTF; CDR3 DNA: TGTGCCAGCAGCGGGACAGGGGGCGACTCGGCGGGCTACACCTTC; D gene: TRBD1; clone size: .; V gene: TRBV7-9; J gene: TRBJ1-2
CDR3 protein: CASSVQDFTEAFF; CDR3 DNA: TGTGCCAGCAGCGTACAGGATTTCACTGAAGCTTTCTTT; D gene: .; clone size: many; V gene: TRBV9; J gene: TRBJ1-1
CDR3 protein: CASSHKGQGNEKLFF; CDR3 DNA: TGCGCCAGCAGCCACAAAGGACAGGGGAACGAAAAACTGTTTTTT; D gene: TRBD1; clone size: few; V gene: TRBV4-3; J gene: TRBJ1-4
CDR3 protein: CASSYSPSGDFPGTQYF; CDR3 DNA: TGTGCCAGCAGTTACTCACCCAGCGGGGACTTCCCGGGTACGCAGTATTTT; D gene: TRBD2; clone size: .; V gene: TRBV6-2/TRBV6-3; J gene: TRBJ2-3
CDR3 protein: CASSYWRGRDQPQHF; CDR3 DNA: TGTGCCAGCAGTTACTGGAGGGGGCGTGATCAGCCCCAGCATTTT; D gene: TRBD1; clone size: few; V gene: TRBV6-5; J gene: TRBJ1-5
CDR3 protein: CASSEGGGRAYEQYF; CDR3 DNA: TGTGCCAGCAGCGAAGGTGGCGGGAGGGCCTACGAGCAGTACTTC; D gene: TRBD2; clone size: many; V gene: TRBV9; J gene: TRBJ2-7